This TCR beta chain was retrieved from a study of T cells in Graves' hyperthyroidism and ophthalmopathy. Study-wide results and limits: A model using 13 V-J features told ophthalmopathy apart from stable hyperthyroidism.

After removal of 5 bases from V and 0 bases from J, the junction contained 19 bases not matched to a gene. The CDR3 totals 22 residues. Germline V gene data show CDR1 as SGHVS and CDR2 as FQNEAQ. Amplified TCR beta CDR3 regions derived from RNA transcripts. HTBI primers were the set used in a first-round RT-PCR of the TCR CDR3. TCRdb recomputed calls from the multiplex PCR reads with MiXCR, one row per CDR3 protein. The sample has roughly 700,000 distinct CDR3 sequences, 14% seen once; the top ten hold roughly 10%. To note about this clonotype: Its antigen is not known.

PBMCs were obtained from approximately 10 ml fresh peripheral blood. This clonotype was obtained from a woman between 18 and 30 years old with Graves' hyperthyroidism. The sample consisted of blood. The V and J genes are TRBV7-8 and TRBJ2-1; 13 nucleotides agree with TRBD2. DNA for the CDR3: TGTGCCAGCAGCAAAGGGGGGCCCTTTACTAGCGGGAGGGGTAGCTCCTACAATGAGCAGTTCTTC. Protein sequence: CASSKGGPFTSGRGSSYNEQFF.